This T cell receptor beta chain was captured in a study of T cells in Graves' hyperthyroidism and ophthalmopathy. Amplified TCR beta CDR3 regions came from RNA transcripts. In the first-round RT-PCR of the TCR CDR3, the HTBI primer set was used. TCRdb processed the multiplex PCR reads anew with MiXCR; each CDR3 protein has one entry. The sample has some 650,000 distinct CDR3 sequences; about a sixth are singletons. This clonotype occurred many times. V dropped 3 bases and J dropped 0; count of bases not matched to a gene: 5. Germline CDR1 and CDR2: DFQATT and SNEGSKA (reference sequence). There are 14 residues in the CDR3.

The rearrangement links TRBV20-1 to TRBJ2-7; 7 bases are a match to TRBD1. Specimen: blood. The sequence derives from a woman in her thirties or forties with Graves' ophthalmopathy. CDR3 region: CSASHRDSSYEQYF. For the CDR3, the DNA is TGCAGTGCTAGCCACCGGGACAGCTCCTACGAGCAGTACTTC.